These 16 T cell receptor beta chains originate from one sample sequenced in a study of blood T cells in healthy people across ages. Sample-barcoded 5' priming and a J-beta primer mix drove a second PCR of roughly 7 to 11 cycles. MiXCR, applied by TCRdb to the 5' RACE reads, yields one record per CDR3 protein. The table includes some 920,000 distinct CDR3 sequences, just over 50% detected once. Sample: blood. These receptors originate from a woman between 55 and 75 years old in good health.

The chain links TRBV7-6 to TRBJ2-3; D might be TRBD2 (6 bases). The germline V and J ends were trimmed by 3 bases and 2 bases, with 15 bases remaining between them. The CDR3 loop spans 16 amino acids. Germline CDR1 is SGHVS and CDR2 is FNYEAQ. In DNA form, the CDR3 reads TGTGCCAGCAGCTTCGCCCTCGGGGGAGACACAGATACGCAGTATTTT. This codes for CASSFALGGDTDTQYF.

This clonotype has a handful of counts. CDR3 DNA: TGTGCCAGCTCACCACAGGAGCATTCACCCCTCCACTTT. Its translation: CASSPQEHSPLHF. The rearrangement joins TRBV18 to TRBJ1-6; D remains unclear. The CDR3 contains 13 residues. Trimming removed 1 base from V and 8 bases from J, with 6 bases in between. Germline-derived CDR1 and CDR2 are KGHSH and LQKENI.

This clonotype has only a few counts. This rearrangement joins TRBV12-3 or TRBV12-4 to TRBJ2-7, with 8 bases identical to TRBD2. V lost 4 bases, J lost 2 bases, and 10 bases stayed unmatched. The length of the CDR3 is 16 residues. The CDR3 loop reads CASSSLDGRAAYEQYF. DNA for the CDR3: TGTGCCAGCAGTTCCCTCGACGGGAGGGCCGCCTACGAGCAGTACTTC.

The chain has TRBV6-2 or TRBV6-3 and TRBJ2-1; 13 positions agree with TRBD2. CDR3 length equals 15 residues. J lost 8 bases, V lost 5 bases, and 6 bases had no gene match. Germline loops: CDR1 MNHEY, CDR2 SVGEGT. As DNA, the CDR3 is TGTGCCAGCAGTCAAACTAGCGGGAGGGTGTATGAGCAGTTCTTC. Amino acid sequence: CASSQTSGRVYEQFF.

The chain is built from TRBV6-1 and TRBJ2-3; D is perhaps TRBD1 or TRBD2 (5 bases each). Between the trimmed V and J ends, which lost 4 bases and 3 bases, there was a span of 17 bases. The CDR3 contains 16 residues. Germline CDR1 is MNHNS and CDR2 is SASEGT. The CDR3 sequence: CASSGIPGRNTDTQYF. The DNA of the CDR3 is TGTGCCAGCAGTGGGATACCGGGACGGAATACAGATACGCAGTATTTT.

This chain links TRBV18 with TRBJ2-6, with D uncertain. Looked up from germline, CDR1 is KGHSH and CDR2 is LQKENI. V was pared by 4 bases and J by 0 bases, with 7 bases between. CDR3 length equals 15 residues. The CDR3, as DNA: TGTGCCAGCTCACAGAGGACCTCTGGGGCCAACGTCCTGACTTTC. Translation: CASSQRTSGANVLTF.

This clonotype has a single count. V gene TRBV7-9 combines with J gene TRBJ2-7; the match to TRBD2 covers 8 bases. The CDR3 contains 14 residues. Germline V gene sequence: CDR1 SEHNR, CDR2 FQNEAQ (reference sequence). V shed 5 bases, J shed 6 bases, and the junction held 9 bases outside the gene matches. The CDR3 sequence is CASSRGGAPTEQYF. CDR3 DNA sequence: TGTGCCAGCAGCCGGGGGGGTGCACCCACCGAGCAGTACTTC.

The V and J genes are TRBV12-3 or TRBV12-4 and TRBJ1-2; tentative D call: TRBD1 (5 bases). The CDR3 spans 16 residues. With 4 bases removed from V and 8 bases from J, the gap between germline ends came to 23 bases. The CDR3 region has the DNA TGTGCCAGCAGTTCGGGGACTAGGGAGGATTCTGTAGGCTACACCTTC. Its protein is CASSSGTREDSVGYTF.

There are a few counts of this clonotype. V usage is TRBV27 and J usage is TRBJ2-3, with 13 positions matching TRBD2. The germline V gene encodes CDR1 MNHEY and CDR2 SMNVEV (reference sequence). Unmatched junction bases numbered 10, after V lost 5 bases and J lost 5 bases. This CDR3 is built from 17 residues. The CDR3 DNA follows: TGTGCCAGCAGTCCCTACGGACTAGCGGGAGTTTTAGATACGCAGTATTTT. Protein: CASSPYGLAGVLDTQYF.

The rearrangement joins TRBV12-3 or TRBV12-4 to TRBJ2-2; 7 bases fit TRBD2. This CDR3 spans 18 amino acids. V was clipped by 4 bases and J by 4 bases; unmatched bases: 15. CDR3 bases: TGTGCCAGCAGTTCCTCGTCCCAGCGGGGCCTGGGCACCGGGGAGCTGTTTTTT. Translation gives CASSSSSQRGLGTGELFF.

This chain uses TRBV9 with TRBJ2-5, with 9 bases aligning to TRBD1. The CDR3 loop spans 17 amino acids. CDR1 and CDR2 (germline): SGDLS, YYNGEE. V gave up 3 bases and J gave up 2 bases; unmatched junction bases: 11. The CDR3 DNA reads as TGTGCCAGCAGCGGCCGGGACAGGGCTATGGGGCAAGAGACCCAGTACTTC. This codes for CASSGRDRAMGQETQYF.

This clonotype was counted only a few times. V gene TRBV5-1 combines with J gene TRBJ2-1; D is ambiguous. Germline CDR1 is SGHRS and CDR2 is YFSETQ. This CDR3 is built from 17 residues. Trimming removed 4 bases from V and 0 bases from J, with 17 bases in between. The CDR3 DNA sequence: TGCGCCAGCAGCCCTTGGTTAGGGCCGAGCTCCTACAATGAGCAGTTCTTC. Protein: CASSPWLGPSSYNEQFF. Using reference TRBV5-1 and TRBJ2-1 for the parts outside the CDR3, the full variable domain is KAGVTQTPRYLIKTRGQQVTLSCSPISGHRSVSWYQQTPGQGLQFLFEYFSETQRNKGNFPGRFSGRQFSNSRSEMNVSTLELGDSALYLCASSPWLGPSSYNEQFFGPGTRLTVL.

This clonotype was counted only a few times. CDR3 residues: CASSLRQGGYEQYF. In DNA form, the CDR3 reads TGTGCCAGCAGCCTTCGACAGGGGGGCTACGAGCAGTACTTC. V is TRBV7-9 and J is TRBJ2-7, with 9 nucleotides matching TRBD1. Trimming took 5 bases from V and 3 from J; bases not matched to a gene: 5. The V gene's germline CDR1 is SEHNR and CDR2 FQNEAQ (reference sequence). The CDR3 loop spans 14 amino acids.

CDR3 sequence reads: CSAREEPGISNQPQHF. In DNA, the CDR3 is TGCAGTGCTAGAGAAGAGCCGGGAATTAGCAATCAGCCCCAGCATTTT. The chain employs TRBV20-1 and TRBJ1-5; D ambiguous. V lost 0 bases and J 0 bases, leaving 12 bases between the germline ends. Per the germline V gene, CDR1 is DFQATT and CDR2 is SNEGSKA (reference sequence). The CDR3 totals 16 residues.

This clonotype occurred a few times. The chain employs TRBV20-1 and TRBJ2-7, with 7 nucleotides matching TRBD2. The CDR3 length is 14 residues. The germline V gene has CDR1 DFQATT and CDR2 SNEGSKA (reference sequence). With 7 bases clipped from V and 0 bases from J, the junction kept 9 bases outside the gene matches. The CDR3 DNA is TGCAGTGATCATCCTAGCGGTCCCTCCTACGAGCAGTACTTC. Translation: CSDHPSGPSYEQYF.

The CDR3 bases are TGTGCCAGCAGCCGCGGGACTAGTACCGAGCAGTACTTC. Its translation is CASSRGTSTEQYF. The genes are TRBV3-1 and TRBJ2-7; 8 bases fit TRBD2. The germline CDR1 and CDR2 sequences are LGHDT and YNNKEL (reference sequence). Trimming removed 4 bases from V and 6 bases from J; junction bases left unmatched: 5. The CDR3 runs to 13 residues.